This TCR beta chain emerged from a study of cytotoxic CD8 clonotypes in ibrutinib-treated CLL. For the study at large: The cohort had around 10 relapsed/refractory and roughly 15 treatment-naive patients, 17 to 18 IGHV unmutated. It was after a median about twelve months of treatment, range 6 to 36, that response samples were taken.

Profiling relied on immunoSEQ multiplex PCR, and the TCRdb table lists in-frame clones only, not all of them. The sample carries 120,000 to 150,000 clones, around 77% recorded once. CDR1 and CDR2 from the germline V gene are KGHSH and LQKENI. Germline trimming cut 1 base from V and 6 bases from J; bases unmatched to any gene: 6. This CDR3 spans 16 amino acids. For this clone: Its target is not known.

Overall study findings and caveats: Clonality correlated strongly with circulating CD8+ T cells and exceeded age-matched healthy donors at baseline. Clonality increased at ibrutinib response, then returned toward baseline at progression.

Sample: PBMCs, taken after 12 months of ibrutinib treatment. V and J are TRBV18 and TRBJ2-3; TRBD1 matches 11 bases. This TCR was recovered from a human donor with chronic lymphocytic leukemia. The CDR3 reads CASSPQKGTGGDTQYF. In nucleotides, the CDR3 is TGTGCCAGCTCACCACAAAAAGGGACAGGGGGGGATACGCAGTATTTT. Using reference TRBV18 and TRBJ2-3 for the parts outside the CDR3, the full variable domain is NAGVMQNPRHLVRRRGQEARLRCSPMKGHSHVYWYRQLPEEGLKFMVYLQKENIIDESGMPKERFSAEFPKEGPSILRIQQVVRGDSAAYFCASSPQKGTGGDTQYFGPGTRLTVL.